This T cell receptor beta chain was sequenced during a study of regulatory and conventional T cells in breast cancer (dated by TCRdb to the mid-2010s). Receptor libraries were prepared by PCR. The data were produced on an Illumina MiSeq. The public reads were quality trimmed at Q25 with fastp and then assembled into clones with MiXCR by TCRdb, keeping productive beta chains. Rows are combined by CDR3 protein, so each entry shows the most common genes and DNA. The sample profile shows roughly 16,000 distinct CDR3 sequences; around 30% of them were found once. Of the sample, around 1.5% is held by the ten largest clones. From V the trimming removes 8 bases and from J it removes 10 bases, while the gene matches leave 6 bases of the junction unaccounted for. The CDR3 sequence holds 11 residues, the cysteine and phenylalanine included. Only CDR3 DNA remains: 33 bases, in frame from the first base. CDR1 SEHNR and CDR2 FQNEAQ were looked up in the germline V gene (reference sequence).

About this clonotype itself: The specificity of this receptor is unknown. No base qualities exist here, and no much larger clone lies one base off it.

The V and J segments used are TRBV7-9 and TRBJ1-1; 8 bases in between match TRBD1. The TCR sequence derives from a female donor in good health. Specimen: conventional T cells from blood. The DNA is as follows: TGTGCCAGCGAGCGGGGGACAGGAGCTTTCTTT. It codes for CASERGTGAFF.